This T cell receptor beta chain appears in the sequencing data of a study of cytomegalovirus exposure and HLA in healthy donors. General observations from the study: Segments of the TCR beta V type were, in most cases, productive about 87% or about 30% of the time in an earlier analysis. A missense DCLRE1C variant was associated with V- and J-gene trimming of TCR beta chains in a later analysis, and an independent cohort replicated the association.

PCR primers comprised 60 Vbeta and 13 Jbeta primers. Repertoires were generated with immunoSEQ multiplex PCR, while TCRdb's copy carries only in-frame clones and drops some. The sample comprises around 170,000 clones, approximately 80% of which are singletons, and 1.4% rests with the top ten. CDR1 MDHEN and CDR2 SYDVKM come from the germline V gene. CDR3 length equals 15 residues. With V trimmed by 5 bases and J by 2 bases, 5 bases remained unmatched. Note on this clone: Its antigen is still unknown.

This sequence was found in a male donor in good health and CMV-seronegative. Sequencing was done on a sample of PBMCs. The chain couples TRBV28 to TRBJ2-3; 9 positions match TRBD1. The DNA of the CDR3 is TGTGCCAGCAGTCCCGGGACAGGGTACACAGATACGCAGTATTTT. It translates to CASSPGTGYTDTQYF.